The 9 T cell receptor beta chains below were found in one sample sequenced in a study of T cell responses to AZD1222 COVID-19 vaccine. Profiled with immunoSEQ multiplex PCR; TCRdb holds only in-frame clones, not every one. Among 150,000 or so clones listed, around 93% were seen once. The sequences come from peripheral blood, collected on day 0 of AZD1222 vaccination. All receptors derive from an adult in good health.

V usage is TRBV6-5 and J usage is TRBJ1-1, with a weak D call TRBD1 (6 bases). Per the germline V gene, CDR1 is MNHEY and CDR2 is SVGAGI. Trimming cost V 6 bases and J 1 base, with 15 bases left between them. CDR3 length: 15 residues. DNA of the CDR3: TGTGCCAGCAGCCATAAGCCGGGACAGAACACTGAAGCTTTCTTT. Its translation is CASSHKPGQNTEAFF.

The chain recombines TRBV3-1 (or the pseudogene TRBV3-2) with TRBJ1-6; D not resolved. V lost 0 bases, J lost 8 bases, and 5 bases lay in between. The CDR3 extends over 13 amino acids. Germline CDR1 reads LGHDT; CDR2 reads YNNKEL (reference sequence). This chain's CDR3 is CASSQDRDSPLHF. The DNA for the CDR3 is TGTGCCAGCAGCCAAGATCGGGATTCACCCCTCCACTTT.

V gene TRBV6-5 combines with J gene TRBJ2-7; possibly TRBD1 for D (5 bases). The CDR3 loop spans 15 amino acids. In germline, CDR1 is MNHEY, CDR2 SVGAGI. V was shortened by 5 bases and J by 2 bases, with 16 bases between the two germline ends. Here the CDR3 reads CASSPLGQGAYEQYF. Here the CDR3 DNA reads TGTGCCAGCAGTCCCTTGGGTCAGGGTGCCTACGAGCAGTACTTC.

This chain joins TRBV14 and TRBJ1-1; 8 bases are shared with TRBD1. CDR3 size: 16 residues. Trimming cost V 6 bases and J 1 base; bases outside gene matches: 10. Per germline, CDR1 SGHDN and CDR2 FVKESK. The CDR3 bases are TGTGCCAGCAGAGACCGGGACAGGCCTTCGAACACTGAAGCTTTCTTT. Protein: CASRDRDRPSNTEAFF.

The chain combines TRBV5-1 with TRBJ2-5; D call uncertain. Germline V gives CDR1 SGHRS, CDR2 YFSETQ. The V end was cut by 1 base, the J end by 0 bases, with 4 bases between. This CDR3 comprises 13 residues. CDR3 loop: CASSLRNQETQYF. CDR3 in DNA: TGCGCCAGCAGCTTGAGAAACCAAGAGACCCAGTACTTC.

This clone was seen only once. The chain links TRBV6-5 to TRBJ1-1, with D unresolved. The germline gives CDR1 MNHEY, CDR2 SVGAGI. The length of the CDR3 is 13 residues. With 0 bases removed from V and 5 bases from J, the gap between germline ends came to 7 bases. DNA for the CDR3: TGTGCCAGCAGTTACTCGATGGTGACTGAAGCTTTCTTT. This translates into CASSYSMVTEAFF.

The chain employs TRBV20-1 and TRBJ2-7; the match to TRBD2 covers 8 bases. The V gene's germline CDR1 is DFQATT and CDR2 SNEGSKA (reference sequence). The CDR3 length is 15 residues. The V segment lost 3 bases and the J segment 2 bases; nucleotides outside the gene matches: 9. CDR3 loop: CSASGWLAGTYEQYF. The CDR3, as DNA: TGCAGTGCTAGTGGGTGGCTAGCGGGCACCTACGAGCAGTACTTC.

Regarding this clone: The junction departs from germline at one end; a sequencing error may be responsible. This sequence joins TRBV7-7 and TRBJ1-1, with D perhaps matching TRBD1 (6 bases). Looked up from germline, CDR1 is SSHAT and CDR2 is FNYEAQ (reference sequence). The CDR3 sequence is 13 residues long. CDR3 protein: CASSLIQGGEAFF. Here the CDR3 DNA reads TGTGCTAGCAGCTTAATACAGGGAGGGGAAGCTTTCTTT.

The V and J genes are TRBV6-5 and TRBJ2-7; 7 nucleotides agree with TRBD2. Unmatched junction bases numbered 4, after V lost 2 bases and J lost 3 bases. The CDR3 contains 14 residues. Germline assignment: CDR1 MNHEY and CDR2 SVGAGI. DNA of the CDR3: TGTGCCAGCAGTTACACCCGGGAGGTCTACGAGCAGTACTTC. This translates into CASSYTREVYEQYF.